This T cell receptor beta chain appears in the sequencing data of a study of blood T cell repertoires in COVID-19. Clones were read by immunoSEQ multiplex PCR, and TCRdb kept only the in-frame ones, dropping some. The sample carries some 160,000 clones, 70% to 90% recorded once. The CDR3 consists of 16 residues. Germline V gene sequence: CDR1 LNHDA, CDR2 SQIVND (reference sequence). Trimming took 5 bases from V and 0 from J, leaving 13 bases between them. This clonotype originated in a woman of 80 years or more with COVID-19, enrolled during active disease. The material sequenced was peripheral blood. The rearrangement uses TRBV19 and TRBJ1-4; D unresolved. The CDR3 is CASSVPGDATNEKLFF. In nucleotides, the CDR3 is TGTGCCAGTAGTGTCCCGGGAGATGCAACTAATGAAAAACTGTTTTTT.